These T cell receptor beta chains were read from a single sample in a study of cytomegalovirus exposure and HLA in healthy donors. Sequencing was performed with immunoSEQ multiplex PCR; in TCRdb, only in-frame clones are kept and a portion is missing. The data hold roughly 200,000 clones, with 76% observed a single time. Source material: PBMCs. The receptors shown here come from a man aged 18 to 35 in good health and CMV-seronegative. Each CDR3 is given with its conserved first and last residue. The order of the fields is J gene, D gene, V gene, clone size, CDR3 protein, CDR3 DNA. The D gene is left open where the match is weak. A row's size may be missing; if present it is once, few, many or a size class.

J gene: TRBJ1-5; D gene: TRBD1; V gene: TRBV4-1; clone size: few; CDR3 protein: CASSQDFGAGGGNQPQHF; CDR3 DNA: TGCGCCAGCAGCCAAGATTTCGGGGCAGGGGGAGGCAATCAGCCCCAGCATTTT
J gene: TRBJ2-7; D gene: TRBD1; V gene: TRBV19; clone size: .; CDR3 protein: CASQSGQSYEQYF; CDR3 DNA: TGTGCCAGCCAATCGGGACAGTCCTACGAGCAGTACTTC
J gene: TRBJ2-7; D gene: TRBD1; V gene: TRBV23-1; clone size: .; CDR3 protein: CASSQGTGGRFGDEQYF; CDR3 DNA: TGCGCCAGCAGTCAAGGGACAGGGGGCCGCTTCGGGGACGAGCAGTACTTC
J gene: TRBJ1-2; D gene: TRBD1; V gene: TRBV5-4; clone size: once; CDR3 protein: CASSPFKGTGGGYGYTF; CDR3 DNA: TGTGCCAGCAGCCCCTTTAAAGGGACAGGGGGAGGCTATGGCTACACCTTC
J gene: TRBJ2-1; D gene: TRBD2; V gene: TRBV10-2; clone size: .; CDR3 protein: CASSPGGSYNEQFF; CDR3 DNA: TGCGCCAGCAGTCCCGGGGGGTCCTACAATGAGCAGTTCTTC
J gene: TRBJ2-2; D gene: .; V gene: TRBV5-1; clone size: few; CDR3 protein: CASSSVLQGGGTGELFF; CDR3 DNA: TGCGCCAGCAGCTCAGTCCTCCAGGGGGGTGGCACCGGGGAGCTGTTTTTT
J gene: TRBJ1-2; D gene: .; V gene: TRBV6-5; clone size: .; CDR3 protein: CASSTGNYGYTF; CDR3 DNA: TGTGCCAGCAGCACAGGAAACTATGGCTACACCTTC
J gene: TRBJ1-5; D gene: .; V gene: TRBV2; clone size: .; CDR3 protein: CASNERQSNQPQHF; CDR3 DNA: TGTGCCAGCAACGAGAGACAGAGCAATCAGCCCCAGCATTTT
J gene: TRBJ1-2; D gene: TRBD1; V gene: TRBV28; clone size: .; CDR3 protein: CASRTGGTNYGYTF; CDR3 DNA: TGTGCCAGCAGGACAGGGGGCACGAACTATGGCTACACCTTC
J gene: TRBJ1-5; D gene: .; V gene: TRBV2; clone size: .; CDR3 protein: CASSDSVGNQPQHF; CDR3 DNA: TGTGCCAGCAGTGATTCGGTTGGCAATCAGCCCCAGCATTTT
J gene: TRBJ1-1; D gene: .; V gene: TRBV29-1; clone size: few; CDR3 protein: CSVALRRGHSTEAFF; CDR3 DNA: TGCAGCGTGGCCCTCCGGCGGGGCCATAGCACTGAAGCTTTCTTT
J gene: TRBJ2-1; D gene: .; V gene: TRBV7-3; clone size: .; CDR3 protein: CASSLTGGINNEQFF; CDR3 DNA: TGTGCCAGCAGCTTAACGGGAGGAATAAACAATGAGCAGTTCTTC
J gene: TRBJ2-7; D gene: TRBD2; V gene: TRBV7-3; clone size: .; CDR3 protein: CASSLASGPYEQYF; CDR3 DNA: TGTGCCAGCAGCTTAGCTAGCGGGCCCTACGAGCAGTACTTC
J gene: TRBJ1-1; D gene: .; V gene: TRBV2; clone size: .; CDR3 protein: CASRPGFMNTEAFF; CDR3 DNA: TGTGCCAGCAGACCGGGTTTCATGAACACTGAAGCTTTCTTT
J gene: TRBJ2-7; D gene: TRBD1; V gene: TRBV27; clone size: .; CDR3 protein: CASSQGQGVYEQYF; CDR3 DNA: TGTGCTAGCAGTCAAGGACAGGGTGTCTACGAGCAGTACTTC
J gene: TRBJ1-2; D gene: TRBD1; V gene: TRBV28; clone size: .; CDR3 protein: CASSLGDRGYGYTF; CDR3 DNA: TGTGCCAGCAGTTTAGGGGACAGGGGCTATGGCTACACCTTC
J gene: TRBJ1-2; D gene: .; V gene: TRBV9; clone size: .; CDR3 protein: CAAGARGYTF; CDR3 DNA: TGTGCCGCGGGGGCGAGGGGCTACACCTTC
J gene: TRBJ1-1; D gene: .; V gene: TRBV19; clone size: .; CDR3 protein: CASGTPQAAFF; CDR3 DNA: TGTGCCAGTGGGACACCTCAGGCGGCTTTCTTT
J gene: TRBJ1-1; D gene: .; V gene: TRBV7-6; clone size: .; CDR3 protein: CASSLSPGMNTEAFF; CDR3 DNA: TGTGCCAGCAGCTTATCCCCAGGGATGAACACTGAAGCTTTCTTT
J gene: TRBJ1-2; D gene: .; V gene: TRBV5-8; clone size: .; CDR3 protein: CASSPSAGQTNYGYTF; CDR3 DNA: TGTGCCAGCAGCCCCTCAGCTGGACAAACTAACTATGGCTACACCTTC
J gene: TRBJ2-1; D gene: .; V gene: TRBV27; clone size: few; CDR3 protein: CASTWGTRQFF; CDR3 DNA: TGTGCCAGCACCTGGGGGACACGGCAGTTCTTC
J gene: TRBJ1-3; D gene: .; V gene: TRBV18; clone size: few; CDR3 protein: CASSPPQAISGNTIYF; CDR3 DNA: TGTGCCAGCTCACCGCCCCAGGCGATCTCTGGAAACACCATATATTTT
J gene: TRBJ1-1; D gene: TRBD1; V gene: TRBV27; clone size: .; CDR3 protein: CASSLSMGQGTEAFF; CDR3 DNA: TGTGCCAGCAGTTTATCGATGGGACAGGGCACTGAAGCTTTCTTT
J gene: TRBJ2-5; D gene: .; V gene: TRBV28; clone size: once; CDR3 protein: CASSLTGVQETQYF; CDR3 DNA: TGTGCCAGCAGCCTGACAGGTGTCCAAGAGACCCAGTACTTC
J gene: TRBJ1-1; D gene: TRBD1; V gene: TRBV7-9; clone size: .; CDR3 protein: CASSSTTGVTEAFF; CDR3 DNA: TGTGCCAGCAGCTCAACTACAGGGGTTACTGAAGCTTTCTTT
J gene: TRBJ2-7; D gene: .; V gene: TRBV13; clone size: .; CDR3 protein: CASSEQTGRGEQYF; CDR3 DNA: TGTGCCAGCAGCGAACAGACAGGTCGAGGCGAGCAGTACTTC
J gene: TRBJ2-6; D gene: .; V gene: TRBV6-4; clone size: few; CDR3 protein: CASSDSGSGANVLTF; CDR3 DNA: TGTGCCAGCAGTGACTCCGGGAGTGGGGCCAACGTCCTGACTTTC
J gene: TRBJ2-3; D gene: .; V gene: TRBV7-9; clone size: few; CDR3 protein: CASSFEGTDTQYF; CDR3 DNA: TGTGCCAGCAGCTTCGAGGGCACAGATACGCAGTATTTT
J gene: TRBJ1-4; D gene: .; V gene: TRBV21-1; clone size: .; CDR3 protein: CASSKLKGQVDEKLFF; CDR3 DNA: TGTGCCAGCAGCAAATTGAAGGGACAGGTCGACGAAAAACTGTTTTTT
J gene: TRBJ2-2; D gene: TRBD2; V gene: TRBV7-9; clone size: .; CDR3 protein: CASSATGTSGPGELFF; CDR3 DNA: TGTGCCAGCAGCGCTACCGGGACTAGCGGGCCCGGGGAGCTGTTTTTT
J gene: TRBJ2-6; D gene: TRBD1; V gene: TRBV7-6; clone size: .; CDR3 protein: CASNQDRHSGANVLTF; CDR3 DNA: TGTGCCAGCAACCAGGACAGGCACTCTGGGGCCAACGTCCTGACTTTC
J gene: TRBJ1-2; D gene: TRBD1; V gene: TRBV28; clone size: .; CDR3 protein: CASSPGQGNYGYTF; CDR3 DNA: TGTGCCAGCAGCCCGGGACAGGGGAACTATGGCTACACCTTC
J gene: TRBJ1-2; D gene: .; V gene: TRBV6-1; clone size: .; CDR3 protein: CASSDFYELRANYGYTF; CDR3 DNA: TGTGCCAGCAGTGACTTTTACGAGCTCCGGGCTAACTATGGCTACACCTTC
J gene: TRBJ2-1; D gene: TRBD1; V gene: TRBV19; clone size: .; CDR3 protein: CASSPRTGLSNEQFF; CDR3 DNA: TGTGCCAGTAGTCCTCGGACAGGGTTGTCGAATGAGCAGTTCTTC
J gene: TRBJ1-1; D gene: .; V gene: TRBV9; clone size: once; CDR3 protein: CASSPRRENTEAFF; CDR3 DNA: TGTGCCAGCAGCCCACGCAGGGAAAACACTGAAGCTTTCTTT
J gene: TRBJ2-7; D gene: .; V gene: TRBV12-1; clone size: .; CDR3 protein: CASSFAFREYEQYF; CDR3 DNA: TGTGCCAGCAGCTTTGCGTTCAGGGAATACGAGCAGTACTTC
J gene: TRBJ1-2; D gene: .; V gene: TRBV7-9; clone size: .; CDR3 protein: CASSLTLGTSYGYTF; CDR3 DNA: TGTGCCAGCAGCTTAACCTTGGGGACTTCCTATGGCTACACCTTC
J gene: TRBJ2-5; D gene: .; V gene: TRBV5-1; clone size: .; CDR3 protein: CASSHAGLETQYF; CDR3 DNA: TGCGCCAGCAGCCACGCAGGGCTGGAGACCCAGTACTTC
J gene: TRBJ2-1; D gene: TRBD2; V gene: TRBV4-1; clone size: .; CDR3 protein: CASRAIGTSGTYNEQFF; CDR3 DNA: TGCGCCAGCAGGGCCATCGGGACTAGCGGTACCTACAATGAGCAGTTCTTC
J gene: TRBJ1-2; D gene: .; V gene: TRBV19; clone size: .; CDR3 protein: CASAQGHGYTF; CDR3 DNA: TGTGCCAGTGCGCAGGGCCATGGCTACACCTTC
J gene: TRBJ2-5; D gene: TRBD2; V gene: TRBV7-9; clone size: .; CDR3 protein: CASSRWTSGRTRPETQYF; CDR3 DNA: TGTGCCAGCAGCCGATGGACTAGCGGGAGGACCAGGCCAGAGACCCAGTACTTC
J gene: TRBJ2-7; D gene: .; V gene: TRBV18; clone size: .; CDR3 protein: CASLADIGTSYEQYF; CDR3 DNA: TGTGCCAGCCTTGCGGATATTGGAACCTCCTACGAGCAGTACTTC
J gene: TRBJ2-4; D gene: .; V gene: TRBV27; clone size: .; CDR3 protein: CASSSSGGQGLGIQYF; CDR3 DNA: TGTGCCAGCAGTTCTTCAGGGGGGCAGGGGCTAGGCATTCAGTACTTC